Here is one TCR beta chain with its context. Its antigen is not known. CDR3 length: 14 amino acids. V was clipped by 2 bases and J by 2 bases, with 10 bases between them. Germline CDR1 reads SGDLS; CDR2 reads YYNGEE. The data derive from a study of T cell responses to AZD1222 COVID-19 vaccine. Whole-study context: Second-dose intervals near 4 or 12 weeks were combined. The study, taken as a whole, reports: Donors were mostly white British, more females; clonal diversity possibly underestimated. Repertoires were obtained only post-peak T cell response.

Measured with immunoSEQ multiplex PCR; TCRdb has only the in-frame clones, and not every one. In the table there are fewer than 200,000 clones, approximately 92% of which are singletons. This clonotype originated in an adult in good health. The chain joins TRBV9 to TRBJ2-5; D possibly corresponds to TRBD2 (5 bases). Sample: peripheral blood, taken on day 0 of AZD1222 vaccination. This CDR3 reads CASSVGRNQETQYF. The DNA for the CDR3 is TGTGCCAGCAGCGTGGGGAGAAATCAAGAGACCCAGTACTTC. Looking up the rest from reference TRBV9 and TRBJ2-5 gives the full variable domain: DSGVTQTPKHLITATGQRVTLRCSPRSGDLSVYWYQQSLDQGLQFLIQYYNGEERAKGNILERFSAQQFPDLHSELNLSSLELGDSALYFCASSVGRNQETQYFGPGTRLLVL.